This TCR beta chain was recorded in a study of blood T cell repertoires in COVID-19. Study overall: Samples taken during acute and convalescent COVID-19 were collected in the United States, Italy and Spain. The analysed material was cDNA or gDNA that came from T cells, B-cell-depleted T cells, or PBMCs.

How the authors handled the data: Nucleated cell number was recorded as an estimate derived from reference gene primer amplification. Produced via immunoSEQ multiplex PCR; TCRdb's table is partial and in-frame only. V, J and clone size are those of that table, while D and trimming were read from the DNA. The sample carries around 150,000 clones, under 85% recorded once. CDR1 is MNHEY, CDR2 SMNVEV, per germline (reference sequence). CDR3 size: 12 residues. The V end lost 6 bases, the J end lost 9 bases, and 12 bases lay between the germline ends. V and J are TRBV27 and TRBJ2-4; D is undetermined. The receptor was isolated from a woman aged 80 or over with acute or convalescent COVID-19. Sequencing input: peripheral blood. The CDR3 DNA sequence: TGTGCCAGCAGCCCGTCGTTCGGCATTCAGTACTTC. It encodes CASSPSFGIQYF.